Presented here are 13 T cell receptor beta chains from one specimen sequenced in a study of identifying expanded T cells in peripheral blood. Profiling relied on immunoSEQ multiplex PCR, and the TCRdb table lists in-frame clones only, not all of them. This table holds approximately 94,000 clones, approximately 88% found once. Sequencing was done on a sample of blood. The receptor source for this set is a person aged 18 to 69 in good health.

The CDR3 region is CASSPVPPSGGYEQYF. Here the CDR3 DNA reads TGTGCCAGCAGCCCTGTGCCCCCCTCGGGAGGCTACGAGCAGTACTTC. This chain links TRBV11-2 with TRBJ2-7; the match to TRBD2 covers 7 bases. The germline CDR1 and CDR2 sequences are SGHAT and FQNNGV. V dropped 5 bases and J dropped 3; count of bases not matched to a gene: 13. The CDR3 length is 16 residues.

In nucleotides, the CDR3 is TGTGCCAGCAGTTTAGGACAGCCGAATCAGCCCCAGCATTTT. It specifies CASSLGQPNQPQHF. V gene TRBV28 combines with J gene TRBJ1-5; TRBD1 might be the D (6 bases). Between the trimmed V and J ends, which lost 2 bases and 4 bases, there was a span of 9 bases. This CDR3 spans 14 amino acids. The germline V gene has CDR1 MDHEN and CDR2 SYDVKM. Looking up the rest from reference TRBV28 and TRBJ1-5 gives the full variable domain: DVKVTQSSRYLVKRTGEKVFLECVQDMDHENMFWYRQDPGLGLRLIYFSYDVKMKEKGDIPEGYSVSREKKERFSLILESASTNQTSMYLCASSLGQPNQPQHFGDGTRLSIL.

The J gene is TRBJ1-5, the V gene TRBV19; 8 nucleotides align to TRBD1. CDR1 is LNHDA, CDR2 SQIVND, per germline (reference sequence). The CDR3 consists of 14 residues. Trimming removed 4 bases from V and 2 bases from J; junction bases left unmatched: 1. CDR3 DNA: TGTGCCAGTAGTACGACAGGGGGCAATCAGCCCCAGCATTTT. It yields the protein CASSTTGGNQPQHF.

This chain uses TRBV4-3 with TRBJ2-2, with TRBD1 matching over 9 bases. The CDR3 has 16 residues. Per germline, CDR1 LGHNA and CDR2 YSLEER. Trimming removed 1 base from V and 6 bases from J; junction bases left unmatched: 6. Here the CDR3 reads CASSQARTGVAGELFF. The CDR3 DNA is TGCGCCAGCAGCCAAGCCCGGACAGGGGTGGCCGGGGAGCTGTTTTTT.

This clone has just a few counts. The chain couples TRBV10-3 to TRBJ1-1; 7 bases are a match to TRBD1. Germline V gene lookup returns CDR1 ENHRY and CDR2 SYGVKD. This CDR3 comprises 16 residues. Losses at the gene ends were 8 bases for V and 0 bases for J; bases not matched to a gene: 12. CDR3 sequence: CAIAQGGTALNTEAFF. Here the CDR3 DNA reads TGTGCCATCGCGCAAGGGGGGACAGCATTGAACACTGAAGCTTTCTTT.

The V and J genes are TRBV7-9 and TRBJ1-1; D remains unclear. The CDR3 runs to 12 residues. Looked up from germline, CDR1 is SEHNR and CDR2 is FQNEAQ (reference sequence). Trimming took 6 bases from V and 7 from J, leaving 12 bases between them. The CDR3 region has the DNA TGTGCCAGCAGTCGCGTGTTGGGTGAAGCTTTCTTT. Translating it yields CASSRVLGEAFF.

The chain couples TRBV5-1 to TRBJ1-1, with 9 bases identical to TRBD1. This CDR3 is built from 17 residues. The trim removed 1 base at V and 0 bases at J, leaving 7 bases unmatched. The germline V gene encodes CDR1 SGHRS and CDR2 YFSETQ. Written as DNA, the CDR3 is TGCGCCAGCAGCTTGTACGGGACAGGGAACCTGAACACTGAAGCTTTCTTT. Translating gives CASSLYGTGNLNTEAFF.

V usage is TRBV5-1 and J usage is TRBJ1-1; possibly TRBD1 for D (6 bases). CDR3 length: 13 amino acids. The germline V and J ends were trimmed by 7 bases and 1 base, with 11 bases remaining between them. CDR1 and CDR2 (germline): SGHRS, YFSETQ. The CDR3 is CASQGHQNTEAFF. CDR3 in DNA: TGCGCCAGCCAGGGACACCAGAACACTGAAGCTTTCTTT.

The sample holds one count of this clone. V gene TRBV5-1 combines with J gene TRBJ1-1; tentatively, D is TRBD1 (5 bases). The V gene lost 5 bases and the J gene lost 5 bases, with 13 bases spanning the gap. The CDR3 is 13 amino acids. The germline V gene encodes CDR1 SGHRS and CDR2 YFSETQ. This CDR3 is CASSYGGMTEAFF. DNA for the CDR3: TGCGCCAGCAGTTACGGGGGGATGACTGAAGCTTTCTTT.

V is TRBV29-1 and J is TRBJ1-2, with TRBD1 identical over 7 bases. Looked up from germline, CDR1 is SQVTM and CDR2 is ANQGSEA. The junction had 13 bases not matched to a gene; V was cut back by 3 bases and J by 9 bases. The CDR3 spans 14 residues. The CDR3 here is CSVDPFQGGGSYTF. The DNA of the CDR3 is TGCAGCGTTGACCCCTTTCAGGGGGGGGGTAGCTACACCTTC.

The chain links TRBV11-3 to TRBJ2-1, with D possibly matching TRBD2 (6 bases). Trimming took 5 bases from V and 8 from J, leaving 16 bases between them. This CDR3 has 14 residues. Germline CDR1 is SGHNT and CDR2 is YENEEA. CDR3 residues: CASSLLPGRDEQFF. The CDR3 DNA reads as TGTGCCAGCAGCCTATTACCCGGGAGAGATGAGCAGTTCTTC. The full variable domain, rest sourced from reference TRBV11-3 and TRBJ2-1, is EAGVVQSPRYKIIEKKQPVAFWCNPISGHNTLYWYLQNLGQGPELLIRYENEEAVDDSQLPKDRFSAERLKGVDSTLKIQPAELGDSAVYLCASSLLPGRDEQFFGPGTRLTVL.

The CDR3 bases are TGCGCCAGCAGTGCCTACAGGGGGCCCCAGGGCGAGCAGTACTTC. Protein sequence: CASSAYRGPQGEQYF. The chain employs TRBV10-1 and TRBJ2-7; 9 bases match TRBD1. The length of the CDR3 is 15 residues. CDR1 is WNHNN, CDR2 SYGVQD, per germline (reference sequence). Losses at the gene ends were 4 bases for V and 6 bases for J; bases not matched to a gene: 10.

The chain has TRBV5-5 and TRBJ2-2, with a possible D match to TRBD2 (6 bases). This CDR3 spans 14 amino acids. V lost 2 bases, J lost 6 bases, and 11 bases lay in between. Looked up from germline, CDR1 is SGHKS and CDR2 is YYEKEE (reference sequence). CDR3 loop: CASSLPWGAGELFF. As DNA, the CDR3 is TGTGCCAGCAGCTTACCATGGGGGGCCGGGGAGCTGTTTTTT.